The 8 T cell receptor beta chains below were found in one sample sequenced in a study of blood T cell repertoires in COVID-19. The method was immunoSEQ multiplex PCR; TCRdb's version includes in-frame clones alone and lacks a portion of them. The sample records approximately 37,000 clones, over 75% being singletons. Sequencing input: peripheral blood. The receptor set was obtained from a woman aged 70 to 79 with acute or convalescent COVID-19.

The V call is TRBV5-1, the J call TRBJ2-1, with D unclear. CDR1 is SGHRS, CDR2 YFSETQ, per germline. V lost 0 bases and J 6 bases, leaving 4 bases between the germline ends. This CDR3 has 12 amino acids. CDR3 sequence (DNA): TGCGCCAGCAGCTTGGCTTCCAATGAGCAGTTCTTC. It translates to CASSLASNEQFF.

CDR3: CASSPPRTGSTDTQYF. In nucleotides, the CDR3 is TGTGCCAGCAGCCCCCCCCGGACAGGCAGCACAGATACGCAGTATTTT. The chain combines TRBV7-9 with TRBJ2-3; 7 bases agree with TRBD1. Germline assignment: CDR1 SEHNR and CDR2 FQNEAQ (reference sequence). The V gene end was trimmed by 5 bases and the J gene end by 0 bases; junction bases not matched to a gene: 8. The CDR3 is 16 residues long.

This clone was counted once. V and J are TRBV19 and TRBJ1-3, with no clear D. Germline V gene sequence: CDR1 LNHDA, CDR2 SQIVND (reference sequence). The V gene lost 3 bases and the J gene lost 3 bases, with 9 bases spanning the gap. The CDR3 has 14 amino acids. CDR3 loop: CASSISGIGNTIYF. In nucleotides, the CDR3 is TGTGCCAGTAGTATTTCGGGAATTGGAAACACCATATATTTT.

This clone was detected only once. The V gene is TRBV11-3, the J gene TRBJ2-1; the match to TRBD1 covers 10 bases. V gave up 5 bases and J gave up 7 bases; unmatched junction bases: 5. The CDR3 contains 14 residues. Germline CDR1 reads SGHNT; CDR2 reads YENEEA. In DNA form, the CDR3 reads TGTGCCAGCAGCGCGGGACAGGGGAATAATGAGCAGTTCTTC. Protein sequence: CASSAGQGNNEQFF.

In its sample, this clone was seen a few times. The rearrangement links TRBV4-1 to TRBJ1-3, with 8 bases that match TRBD1. The germline CDR1 and CDR2 sequences are MGHRA and YSYEKL. This CDR3 has 15 amino acids. Germline trimming cut 1 base from V and 7 bases from J; bases unmatched to any gene: 6. The CDR3 is CASSQADRAHNTIYF. CDR3 bases: TGCGCCAGCAGCCAAGCGGACAGGGCTCACAACACCATATATTTT.

The rearrangement uses TRBV14 and TRBJ2-1; TRBD1 might be the D (6 bases). Per the germline V gene, CDR1 is SGHDN and CDR2 is FVKESK. V was pared by 4 bases and J by 0 bases, with 19 bases between. CDR3 length: 18 amino acids. The CDR3 region has the DNA TGTGCCAGCAGCCCCCGAATAGGACAGACTATCTCCTACAATGAGCAGTTCTTC. Residues: CASSPRIGQTISYNEQFF.

This clone was observed once. The V gene is TRBV14, the J gene TRBJ2-7; D gene ambiguous. This CDR3 has 13 amino acids. Germline V CDR1 and CDR2: SGHDN, FVKESK. V was cut by 0 bases and J by 6 bases, with 9 bases left in between. In nucleotides, the CDR3 is TGTGCCAGCAGCCAAGATCGGTCGGGCGAGCAGTACGTC. Residues: CASSQDRSGEQYV.

This clone was found a few times. CDR3 region: CASSLGTSGRSPTDTQYF. CDR3 coding DNA: TGTGCCAGCAGCCTCGGGACTAGCGGGAGGTCCCCCACAGATACGCAGTATTTT. The chain employs TRBV11-3 and TRBJ2-3; 15 bases are shared with TRBD2. The CDR3 covers 18 residues. V shed 5 bases and J 2 bases; nucleotides not matched to a gene: 8. Looked up from germline, CDR1 is SGHNT and CDR2 is YENEEA. Full variable domain (missing parts from reference TRBV11-3 and TRBJ2-3): EAGVVQSPRYKIIEKKQPVAFWCNPISGHNTLYWYLQNLGQGPELLIRYENEEAVDDSQLPKDRFSAERLKGVDSTLKIQPAELGDSAVYLCASSLGTSGRSPTDTQYFGPGTRLTVL.